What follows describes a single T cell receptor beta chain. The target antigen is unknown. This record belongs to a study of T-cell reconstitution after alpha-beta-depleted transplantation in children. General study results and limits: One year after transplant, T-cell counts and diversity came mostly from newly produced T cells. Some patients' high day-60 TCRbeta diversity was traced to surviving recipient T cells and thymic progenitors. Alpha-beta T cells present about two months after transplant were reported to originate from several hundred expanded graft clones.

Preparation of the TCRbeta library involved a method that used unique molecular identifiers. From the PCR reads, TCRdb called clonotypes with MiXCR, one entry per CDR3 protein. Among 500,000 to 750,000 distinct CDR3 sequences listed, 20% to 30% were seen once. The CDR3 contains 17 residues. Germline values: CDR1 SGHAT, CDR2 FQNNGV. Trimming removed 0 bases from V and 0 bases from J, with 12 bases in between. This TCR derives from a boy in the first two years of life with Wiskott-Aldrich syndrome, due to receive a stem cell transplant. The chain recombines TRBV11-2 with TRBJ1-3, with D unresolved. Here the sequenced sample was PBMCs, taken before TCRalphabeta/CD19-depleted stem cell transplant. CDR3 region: CASSLDQVLISGNTIYF. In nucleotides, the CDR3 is TGTGCCAGCAGCTTAGATCAGGTCTTAATCTCTGGAAACACCATATATTTT.